This TCR beta chain was captured in a study of T cells after yellow fever vaccination. The overall study: Fractions low in cell number were prepared with SMART-Seq v4 Ultra Low Input. Notes on the study in general: Boosting was followed by the reappearance of most primary-vaccination clones (around 95% CD4, 88% CD8). From the bulk population, abundant clonotypes could contaminate and appear within FACS-sorted repertoires. Weaker overall, the secondary response nonetheless peaked faster (day 5 versus 15).

With respect to this clonotype: Its antigen is unknown.

TCRdb re-derived calls from the 5' RACE reads in MiXCR, one entry per CDR3 protein. The sample shows roughly 300,000 distinct CDR3 sequences, about 7.8% of them seen only once. Here the sequenced sample was PBMCs, taken roughly 46 days after the first yellow fever vaccination. The TCR was taken from a young man who received the YFV17D yellow fever vaccine.

The CDR3 nucleotides are TGTGCCAGCAGTTATGGGTCAGGGGATCAGCCCCAGCATTTT. The encoded protein is CASSYGSGDQPQHF. The chain carries TRBV6-2 or TRBV6-3 and TRBJ1-5, with TRBD1 as a possible D gene (6 bases). The CDR3 spans 14 residues. Trimming pared 3 bases from V and 5 bases from J, leaving 11 bases between. Looked up from germline, CDR1 is MNHEY and CDR2 is SVGEGT.